This entry concerns a single T cell receptor beta chain. The target antigen is unknown. This sample stems from a study of shared clonotypes between healthy human individuals. Study details: CD4 naive cells filled three plates per donor, CD4 memory three, CD8 naive two and CD8 memory one.

CD45RO+ cells joined CCR7-negative CD45RA+ TemRA cells to form CD8 memory. The protocol was immunoSEQ multiplex PCR, while the TCRdb copy is restricted to in-frame clones and leaves out a portion. The data contain some 95,000 clones, over 60% of them seen just once; the ten biggest clones take up roughly 52%. Study conclusions and caveats: Across four donors, naive CD4 shared around 5.4%, naive CD8 over 3%, memory CD4 2.3%, memory CD8 about 0.4%.

Germline-derived CDR1 and CDR2 are SGHAT and FQNNGV. Trimming left V 2 bases short and J 0 bases short, with 17 bases between. The CDR3 has 18 amino acids. The genes are TRBV11-2 and TRBJ2-1; D is unresolved. Sequencing was carried out using memory CD8+ T cells sorted from blood. Specified subset: CD45RO+ cells pooled with CCR7-negative TemRA cells. This clonotype was obtained from a man aged 25-45 years in good health. The CDR3 sequence: CASSLWASPPSSYNEQFF. CDR3 DNA sequence: TGTGCCAGCAGCTTATGGGCCTCTCCCCCCAGCTCCTACAATGAGCAGTTCTTC. The entire variable domain, with the rest obtained from reference TRBV11-2 and TRBJ2-1, is as follows: EAGVAQSPRYKIIEKRQSVAFWCNPISGHATLYWYQQILGQGPKLLIQFQNNGVVDDSQLPKDRFSAERLKGVDSTLKIQPAKLEDSAVYLCASSLWASPPSSYNEQFFGPGTRLTVL.